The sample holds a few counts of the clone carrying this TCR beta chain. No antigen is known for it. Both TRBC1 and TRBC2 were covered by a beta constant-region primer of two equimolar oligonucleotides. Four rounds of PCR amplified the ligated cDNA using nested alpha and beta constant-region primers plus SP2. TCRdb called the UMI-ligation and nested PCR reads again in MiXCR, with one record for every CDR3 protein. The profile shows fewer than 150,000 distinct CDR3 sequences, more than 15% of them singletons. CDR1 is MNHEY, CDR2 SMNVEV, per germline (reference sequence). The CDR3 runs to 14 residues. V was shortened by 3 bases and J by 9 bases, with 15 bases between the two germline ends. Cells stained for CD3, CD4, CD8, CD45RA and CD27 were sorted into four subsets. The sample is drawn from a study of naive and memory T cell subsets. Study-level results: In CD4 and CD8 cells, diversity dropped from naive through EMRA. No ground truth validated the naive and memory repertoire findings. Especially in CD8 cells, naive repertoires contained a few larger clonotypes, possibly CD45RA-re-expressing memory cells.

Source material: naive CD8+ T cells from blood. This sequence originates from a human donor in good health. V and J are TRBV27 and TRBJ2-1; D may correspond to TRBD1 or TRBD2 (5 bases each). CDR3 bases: TGTGCCAGCAGTTTGCCGGGTAGGGACGCTGAGCAGTTCTTC. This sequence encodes CASSLPGRDAEQFF.